This paragraph covers one T cell receptor (beta chain) sequence. TCRdb's copy holds only in-frame clones and misses some; the assay was immunoSEQ multiplex PCR. Here the sample spans more than 150,000 clones, approximately 90% being singletons. The record originates from a study of blood T cell repertoires in COVID-19. This TCR was sampled from a woman between 18 and 30 years old who had recovered from COVID-19. Sequencing was carried out using peripheral blood.

CDR3 protein: CASSPLAGLAYDPYNEQFF. The CDR3 DNA reads TGCGCCAGCAGCCCTCTTGCGGGACTAGCTTACGATCCCTACAATGAGCAGTTCTTC. The gene calls are TRBV4-1 and TRBJ2-1; 9 bases match TRBD2. Germline loops: CDR1 MGHRA, CDR2 YSYEKL. The CDR3 is made up of 19 amino acids. Trimming cost V 4 bases and J 2 bases; bases outside gene matches: 15.